Given below is one TCR beta chain in context. This clonotype was recorded only once. Its recognized antigen is unknown. One base away there is no much larger clone; base qualities are not given. Support from one read is weak. Genomic DNA served as template for TCR beta VDJ combination and CDR3 sequence profiling. An Illumina HiSeq 2000 was the platform used for TCR repertoire sequencing. The authors processed their data as follows. TRBV/TRBJ rearrangement plots, CDR3 size and DJ length profiles, and Simpson's diversity index were used to evaluate the repertoires. Whichever DNA sequence was most abundant in the deep sequencing data was defined as the immunodominant clone. CDR3 amino acid sequences were checked for sharing across subjects and were also compared against the VDJdb database and published repertoires. The public reads were quality trimmed at Q25 with fastp and then assembled into clones with MiXCR by TCRdb, keeping productive beta chains. All rows with the same CDR3 protein become a single entry with the most common DNA and genes. The V and J calls come from TCRdb's annotation, not from the publication. The sample table records 150,000 to 200,000 distinct CDR3 sequences; less than 65% of these occur just once. The top ten hold roughly 46% of the sample.

The study deep-sequenced TCR repertoires of sorted CD4+ and CD8+ blood T cells from severe aplastic anemia patients and healthy subjects. Ficoll-Paque density gradient centrifugation was used to isolate peripheral blood mononuclear cells. CD4+ and CD8+ T cells were sorted by FACS or magnetic beads before DNA extraction. Trimming accounts for 1 base at V and 4 bases at J, while the number of junction bases matched to no gene is 3. From the germline V gene, CDR1 is SNHLY and CDR2 is FYNNEI. From the cysteine through the phenylalanine, the CDR3 covers 14 amino acids. Of the read, only the CDR3 DNA is kept; its 42 bases are in frame from base 1. The sample originates from a study of CD8+CD57+ T cells in acquired aplastic anemia (dated by TCRdb to 2016 to 2019). Turning to the overall study: Extracted DNA from sorted CD4+ and CD8+ cells averaged about 3 ug, ranging from roughly 0.17 to 27.4 ug.

Overall results and qualifications from the work: Although some 28 CD8+ CDR3 sequences were shared by patients and controls, these sequences appeared highly expressed in patients and within the immunodominant clones of patients. CD8+ Simpson's diversity did not differ significantly between patients and healthy controls (P=0.060).

Sequenced input: sorted CD4+, CD8+, or CD8+CD57+ T cells (not recorded which) from PBMCs. The V and J genes are TRBV2 and TRBJ2-7, with 8 bases in between that match TRBD1. This sequence was found in a human donor with severe aplastic anemia or a healthy control (not recorded which). The DNA sequence follows: TGTGCCAGCAGTGAAGTGGACAGGGCGTACGAGCAGTACTTC. Its coded protein is CASSEVDRAYEQYF.